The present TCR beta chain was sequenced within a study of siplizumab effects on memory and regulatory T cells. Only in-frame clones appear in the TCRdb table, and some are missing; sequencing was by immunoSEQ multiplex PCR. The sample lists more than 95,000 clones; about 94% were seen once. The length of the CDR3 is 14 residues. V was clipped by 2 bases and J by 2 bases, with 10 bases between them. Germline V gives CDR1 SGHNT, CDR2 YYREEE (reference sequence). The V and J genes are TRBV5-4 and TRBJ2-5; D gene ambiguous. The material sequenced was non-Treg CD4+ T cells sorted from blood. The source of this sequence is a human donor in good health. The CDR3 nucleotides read TGTGCCAGCAGCTTCCTTGCAGGTCAAGAGACCCAGTACTTC. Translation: CASSFLAGQETQYF.